This entry lists 9 T cell receptor beta chains sequenced from one sample in a study of control samples from healthy donors and cancer patients. Repertoires were generated with immunoSEQ multiplex PCR, while TCRdb's copy carries only in-frame clones and drops some. The sample carries roughly 130,000 clones, around nine tenths recorded once. The sequenced sample consisted of blood. These receptor sequences come from a man aged 18-30 years in good health.

The CDR3 sequence is CASSQSGGNQPQHF. CDR3 coding DNA: TGTGCCAGCAGCCAAAGTGGGGGCAATCAGCCCCAGCATTTT. The rearrangement joins TRBV14 to TRBJ1-5; D remains ambiguous. Germline V gene sequence: CDR1 SGHDN, CDR2 FVKESK. This CDR3 spans 14 amino acids. The V and J ends lost 2 bases and 2 bases respectively, with 7 bases between them.

The chain is built from TRBV7-8 and TRBJ2-7; D remains unclear. Between the trimmed V and J ends, which lost 1 base and 0 bases, there was a span of 7 bases. CDR3 length equals 14 residues. From germline, CDR1 is SGHVS and CDR2 FQNEAQ. The CDR3 is CASSLEGSSYEQYV. The CDR3 DNA follows: TGTGCCAGCAGCTTAGAGGGCAGCTCCTACGAGCAGTACGTC.

The V and J genes are TRBV11-3 and TRBJ2-1; D is ambiguous. This CDR3 region has 13 residues. Germline V gives CDR1 SGHNT, CDR2 YENEEA. The ends were cut back, 4 bases at V and 9 bases at J, with 13 bases in the middle. Here the CDR3 DNA reads TGTGCCAGCAGCTCTAGAACAGACTCTGAGCAGTTCTTC. Its protein is CASSSRTDSEQFF.

CDR3 sequence: CASSLVKWLSNTGELFF. In DNA, the CDR3 is TGTGCCAGCAGCTTAGTCAAGTGGCTTTCGAACACCGGGGAGCTGTTTTTT. The rearrangement uses TRBV7-9 and TRBJ2-2; no reliable D call. The ends were cut back, 1 base at V and 0 bases at J, with 12 bases in the middle. Germline assignment: CDR1 SEHNR and CDR2 FQNEAQ (reference sequence). The CDR3 length is 17 residues.

The chain employs TRBV28 and TRBJ2-3; D call uncertain. Germline CDR1 reads MDHEN; CDR2 reads SYDVKM. V lost 2 bases to trimming and J lost 3 bases, with 3 bases between them. There are 12 residues in the CDR3. The chain's CDR3 is CASSLTTDTQYF. CDR3 bases: TGTGCCAGCAGTTTAACAACAGATACGCAGTATTTT.

This rearrangement joins TRBV5-1 to TRBJ2-1; the D call may be TRBD1 or TRBD2 (5 bases each). Germline-derived CDR1 and CDR2 are SGHRS and YFSETQ. V was pared by 2 bases and J by 8 bases, with 17 bases between. The CDR3 covers 15 residues. For the CDR3, the DNA is TGCGCCAGCAGCTTCGCAGGGACCTTTGTGCATGAGCAGTTCTTC. This sequence encodes CASSFAGTFVHEQFF.

J is TRBJ1-3 and V is TRBV7-9, with unresolved D. The CDR3 sequence is 13 residues long. Trimming took off 2 bases at V and 0 bases at J, with 2 bases between the two ends. Germline V gene lookup returns CDR1 SEHNR and CDR2 FQNEAQ (reference sequence). This chain's CDR3 is CASSLLSGNTIYF. The CDR3 nucleotides are TGTGCCAGCAGCTTACTCTCTGGAAACACCATATATTTT.

This chain links TRBV3-1 (or the pseudogene TRBV3-2) with TRBJ1-1; D possibly corresponds to TRBD1 (5 bases). The germline V gene encodes CDR1 LGHDT and CDR2 YNNKEL (reference sequence). The CDR3 contains 13 residues. Trimming took off 0 bases at V and 6 bases at J, with 8 bases between the two ends. CDR3 protein: CASSQDLQAEAFF. DNA for the CDR3: TGTGCCAGCAGCCAAGACTTACAGGCTGAAGCTTTCTTT.

The chain couples TRBV7-8 to TRBJ1-2; D might be TRBD1 (6 bases). This CDR3 has 15 amino acids. The V end was cut by 6 bases, the J end by 4 bases, with 18 bases between. CDR1 and CDR2 (germline): SGHVS, FQNEAQ. The CDR3 loop reads CASRPGAGLSYGYTF. The CDR3 nucleotides read TGTGCCAGCAGACCAGGGGCAGGGCTTTCCTATGGCTACACCTTC.